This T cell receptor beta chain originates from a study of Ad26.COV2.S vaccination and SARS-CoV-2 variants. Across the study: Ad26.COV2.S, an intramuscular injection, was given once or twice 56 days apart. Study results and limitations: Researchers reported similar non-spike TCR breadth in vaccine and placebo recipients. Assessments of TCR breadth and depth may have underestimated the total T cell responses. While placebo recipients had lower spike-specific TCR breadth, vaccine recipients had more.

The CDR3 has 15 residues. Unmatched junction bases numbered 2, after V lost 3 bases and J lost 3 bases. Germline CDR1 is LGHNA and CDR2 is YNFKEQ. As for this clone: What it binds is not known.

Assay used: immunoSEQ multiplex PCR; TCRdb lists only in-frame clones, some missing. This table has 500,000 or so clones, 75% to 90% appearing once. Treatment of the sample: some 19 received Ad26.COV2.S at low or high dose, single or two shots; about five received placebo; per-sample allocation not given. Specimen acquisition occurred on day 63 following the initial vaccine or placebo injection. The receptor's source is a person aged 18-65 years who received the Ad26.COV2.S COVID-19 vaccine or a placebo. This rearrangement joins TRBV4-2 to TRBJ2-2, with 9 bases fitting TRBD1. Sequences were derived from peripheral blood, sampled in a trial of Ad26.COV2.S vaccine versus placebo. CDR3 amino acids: CASSHNRGHTGELFF. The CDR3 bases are TGTGCCAGCAGCCATAACAGGGGGCACACCGGGGAGCTGTTTTTT.